This T cell receptor (beta chain) was recorded in a study of T cell changes during pregnancy in multiple sclerosis. CDR1 MNHNY and CDR2 SVGAGI come from the germline V gene (reference sequence). V was clipped by 2 bases and J by 4 bases; unmatched bases: 11. This CDR3 is 16 amino acids long. Libraries were prepared by immunoSEQ multiplex PCR; TCRdb keeps only in-frame clonotypes and omits some of them. Of 90,000 to 120,000 clones listed, 90% to 95% are singletons. The sequence was collected from a female donor with multiple sclerosis, enrolled in a pregnancy study. V is TRBV6-6 and J is TRBJ2-7; TRBD2 matches at 7 bases. The starting material was peripheral blood, obtained before pregnancy. The DNA of the CDR3 is TGTGCCAGCAGTTACCCCACGGCGGGAGCTATTTACGAGCAGTACTTC. Its protein product is CASSYPTAGAIYEQYF.